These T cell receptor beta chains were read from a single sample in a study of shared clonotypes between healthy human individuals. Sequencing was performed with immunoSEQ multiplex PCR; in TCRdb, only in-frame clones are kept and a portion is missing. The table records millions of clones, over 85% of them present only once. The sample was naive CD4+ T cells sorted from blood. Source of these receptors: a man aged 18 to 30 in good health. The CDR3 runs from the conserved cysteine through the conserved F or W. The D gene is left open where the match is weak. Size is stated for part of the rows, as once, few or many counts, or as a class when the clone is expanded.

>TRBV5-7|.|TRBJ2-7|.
CASSLDVHTYEQYF
TGTGCCAGCAGCTTGGATGTGCACACCTACGAGCAGTACTTC
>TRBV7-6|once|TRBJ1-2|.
CASSLEAGSYGYTF
TGTGCCAGCAGCTTAGAAGCCGGGTCCTACGGCTACACCTTC
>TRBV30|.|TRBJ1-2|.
CAWALNRDGYTF
TGTGCCTGGGCCTTAAATCGGGATGGCTACACCTTC
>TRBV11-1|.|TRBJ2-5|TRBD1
CASSLEDRGRGETQYF
TGTGCCAGCAGCTTAGAGGACAGGGGGCGCGGGGAGACCCAGTACTTC
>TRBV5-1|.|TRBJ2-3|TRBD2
CASKGLAGAPDTQYF
TGCGCCAGCAAGGGACTAGCGGGGGCCCCAGATACGCAGTATTTT
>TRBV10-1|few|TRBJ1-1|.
CASSESGTEAFF
TGCGCCAGCAGTGAGTCTGGCACTGAAGCTTTCTTT
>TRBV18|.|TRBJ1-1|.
CASSQGANTEAFF
TGTGCCAGCTCACAAGGGGCAAACACTGAAGCTTTCTTT
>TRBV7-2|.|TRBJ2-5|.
CASRSYQETQYF
TGTGCCAGCAGGTCCTACCAAGAGACCCAGTACTTC
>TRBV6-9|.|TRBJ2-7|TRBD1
CASTHPGQGCTEQYF
TGTGCCAGCACGCATCCGGGACAGGGATGTACCGAGCAGTACTTC
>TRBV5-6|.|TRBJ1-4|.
CASSPGGSEKLFF
TGTGCCAGCAGCCCCGGCGGATCTGAAAAACTGTTTTTT
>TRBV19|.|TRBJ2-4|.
CASSRDSLGAKNIQYF
TGTGCCAGTAGCAGAGACAGTCTGGGGGCCAAAAACATTCAGTACTTC
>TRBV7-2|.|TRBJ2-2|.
CASSVFPGMNTGELFF
TGTGCCAGCAGCGTATTCCCGGGGATGAACACCGGGGAGCTGTTTTTT
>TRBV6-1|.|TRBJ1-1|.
CASSDWGTTNTEAFF
TGTGCCAGCAGTGATTGGGGGACAACGAACACTGAAGCTTTCTTT
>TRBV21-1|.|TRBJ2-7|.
CASPSGGEDEQYF
TGTGCCAGCCCCTCAGGGGGAGAAGACGAGCAGTACTTC
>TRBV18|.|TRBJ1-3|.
CASSPVDSDSSGNTIYF
TGTGCCAGCTCACCAGTGGACAGCGATAGCTCTGGAAACACCATATATTTT
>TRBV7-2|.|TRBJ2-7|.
CASSLAGPFYEQYF
TGTGCCAGCAGCTTGGCAGGTCCTTTTTACGAGCAGTACTTC
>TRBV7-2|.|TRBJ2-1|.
CASSYGATMLGEQFF
TGTGCCAGCAGCTACGGGGCTACCATGTTGGGTGAGCAGTTCTTC
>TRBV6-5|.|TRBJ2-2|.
CASSKGLGLGELFF
TGTGCCAGCAGCAAGGGACTGGGGTTGGGGGAGCTGTTTTTT
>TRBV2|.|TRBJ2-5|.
CASSVIASAVAETQYF
TGTGCCAGCAGTGTAATCGCTTCGGCCGTAGCAGAGACCCAGTACTTC
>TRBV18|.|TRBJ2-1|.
CASSPPYREQFF
TGTGCCAGCTCACCACCTTACAGGGAGCAGTTCTTC
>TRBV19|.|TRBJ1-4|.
CASAFLRTNEKLFF
TGTGCCAGTGCCTTTCTACGGACTAATGAAAAACTGTTTTTT
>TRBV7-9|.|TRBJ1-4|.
CASSRRGGKLAEKLFF
TGTGCCAGCAGCCGCCGGGGGGGCAAACTGGCTGAAAAACTGTTTTTT
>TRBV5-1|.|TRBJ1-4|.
CASSQGFEYEKLFF
TGCGCCAGCAGCCAGGGGTTTGAGTATGAAAAACTGTTTTTT
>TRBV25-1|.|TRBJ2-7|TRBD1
CASSAPGQGEYEQYF
TGTGCCAGCAGTGCACCGGGACAGGGAGAGTACGAGCAGTACTTC
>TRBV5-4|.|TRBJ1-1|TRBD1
CASSLAGGAGLSSAEAFF
TGTGCCAGCAGCTTGGCAGGGGGCGCCGGTTTATCGAGTGCTGAAGCTTTCTTT
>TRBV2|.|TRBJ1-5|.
CASMGQFNQPQHF
TGTGCCAGCATGGGGCAGTTCAATCAGCCCCAGCATTTT
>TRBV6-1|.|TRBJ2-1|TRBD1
CASSEGTGVGLNEQFF
TGTGCCAGCAGTGAAGGGACAGGGGTCGGCCTGAATGAGCAGTTCTTC
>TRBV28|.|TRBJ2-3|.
CASTGTTDTQYF
TGTGCCAGCACAGGGACCACAGATACGCAGTATTTT
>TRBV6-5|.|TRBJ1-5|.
CASSPGLYQPQHF
TGTGCCAGCAGCCCGGGGCTATATCAGCCCCAGCATTTT
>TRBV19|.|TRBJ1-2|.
CASSISRGAEGYTF
TGTGCCAGTAGTATATCGAGGGGCGCGGAAGGCTACACCTTC
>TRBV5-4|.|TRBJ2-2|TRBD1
CASSLAGTGRLFF
TGTGCCAGCAGCCTCGCCGGGACAGGAAGGCTGTTTTTT
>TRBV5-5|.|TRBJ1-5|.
CASSGTYSNQPQHF
TGTGCCAGCAGCGGGACCTATAGCAATCAGCCCCAGCATTTT
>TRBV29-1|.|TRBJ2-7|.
CSVYVDSLGSYEQYF
TGCAGCGTTTACGTGGACAGCCTAGGCTCCTACGAGCAGTACTTC
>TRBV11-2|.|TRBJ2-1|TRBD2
CASSTQGLGGEQFF
TGTGCCAGCAGCACTCAGGGACTAGGTGGTGAGCAGTTCTTC
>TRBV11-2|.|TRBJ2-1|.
CASLPLKGRRNNEQFF
TGTGCCTCCCTGCCTTTAAAGGGGAGGAGAAACAATGAGCAGTTCTTC
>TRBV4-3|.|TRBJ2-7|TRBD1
CASSQDRDRVFYEQYF
TGCGCCAGCAGCCAAGACCGGGACAGGGTATTTTACGAGCAGTACTTC
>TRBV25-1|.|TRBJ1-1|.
CASTRTGAMNTEAFF
TGTGCCAGCACACGAACTGGCGCGATGAACACTGAAGCTTTCTTT
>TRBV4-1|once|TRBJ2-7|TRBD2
CASSHQPGLADEQYF
TGCGCCAGCAGCCACCAACCTGGACTAGCGGACGAGCAGTACTTC
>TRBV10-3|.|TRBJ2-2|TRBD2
CAISESVAGGTGELFF
TGTGCCATCAGTGAGTCGGTAGCGGGAGGTACCGGGGAGCTGTTTTTT
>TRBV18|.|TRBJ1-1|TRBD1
CASSPQGAITEAFF
TGTGCCAGCTCACCCCAGGGGGCGATCACTGAAGCTTTCTTT
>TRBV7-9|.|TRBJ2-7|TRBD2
CASSSPTSGRYEQYF
TGTGCCAGCAGCTCGCCGACTAGCGGGAGATACGAGCAGTACTTC
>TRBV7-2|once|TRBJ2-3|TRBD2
CASSPLGLDTDTQYF
TGTGCCAGCAGCCCCTTAGGACTAGACACAGATACGCAGTATTTT
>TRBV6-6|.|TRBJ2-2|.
CASSSGYTGELFF
TGTGCCAGCAGTTCTGGGTACACCGGGGAGCTGTTTTTT
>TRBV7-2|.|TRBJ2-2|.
CASSLSRAGANTGELFF
TGTGCCAGCAGCTTAAGCAGGGCAGGAGCGAACACCGGGGAGCTGTTTTTT
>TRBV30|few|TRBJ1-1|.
CAWSARGHSFF
TGTGCCTGGAGTGCACGGGGGCATAGTTTCTTT
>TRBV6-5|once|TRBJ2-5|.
CASRREETQYF
TGTGCCAGCCGGAGGGAGGAGACCCAGTACTTC
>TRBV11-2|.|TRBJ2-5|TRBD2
CASSPSGRARETQYF
TGTGCCAGCAGCCCTAGCGGGAGGGCACGAGAGACCCAGTACTTC
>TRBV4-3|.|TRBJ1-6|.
CASRPNLGSNSPLHF
TGCGCCAGCAGGCCCAACCTCGGATCGAATTCACCCCTCCACTTT
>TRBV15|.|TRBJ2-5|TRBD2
CATSRDRRGDPTLEETQYF
TGTGCCACCAGCAGAGATCGCCGGGGGGACCCAACCCTTGAAGAGACCCAGTACTTC
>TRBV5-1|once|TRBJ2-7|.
CASSTGTPSSYEQYF
TGCGCCAGCAGCACCGGGACTCCGAGCTCCTACGAGCAGTACTTC
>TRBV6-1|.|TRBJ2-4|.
CASSVGAAGKNIQYF
TGTGCCAGCAGTGTAGGAGCGGCAGGCAAAAACATTCAGTACTTC
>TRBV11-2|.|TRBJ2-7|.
CASSPLQRARSKAYEQYF
TGTGCCAGCAGCCCACTCCAGCGGGCGCGCTCAAAGGCCTACGAGCAGTACTTC
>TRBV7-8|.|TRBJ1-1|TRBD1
CASSLDPHRGTEAFF
TGTGCCAGCAGCTTAGACCCCCACAGGGGCACTGAAGCTTTCTTT
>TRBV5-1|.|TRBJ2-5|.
CASSLGTPGDTQYF
TGCGCCAGCAGCTTGGGCACCCCGGGGGACACCCAGTACTTC
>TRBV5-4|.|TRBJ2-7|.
CASSLQQGPTYEQYF
TGTGCCAGCAGCTTGCAGCAGGGGCCCACCTACGAGCAGTACTTC